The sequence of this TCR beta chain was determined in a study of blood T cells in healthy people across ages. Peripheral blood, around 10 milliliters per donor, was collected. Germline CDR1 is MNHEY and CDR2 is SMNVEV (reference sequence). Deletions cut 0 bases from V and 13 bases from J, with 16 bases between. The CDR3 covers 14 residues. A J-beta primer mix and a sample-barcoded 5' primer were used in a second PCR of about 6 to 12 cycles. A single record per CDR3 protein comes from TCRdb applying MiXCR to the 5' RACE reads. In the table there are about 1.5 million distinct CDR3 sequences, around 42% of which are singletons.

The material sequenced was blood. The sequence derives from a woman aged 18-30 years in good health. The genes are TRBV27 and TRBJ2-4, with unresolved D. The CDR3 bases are TGTGCCAGCAGTTTATCCCGACCGGGCAATGAGCAGTACTTC. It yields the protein CASSLSRPGNEQYF.